The clone carrying this TCR beta chain was seen ten or more times. Its target is not known. This CDR3 region has 17 residues. CDR1 and CDR2 (germline): MNHEY, SVGAGI. Trimming pared 2 bases from V and 4 bases from J, leaving 20 bases between. These data belong to a study of human T cells and chemical hapten exposure. Study results and limitations: Counts of expanded TCRs at PT1 were positively correlated with patch test score.

Unique molecular identifiers were attached to individual cDNA molecules during library preparation. Original analysis: Individual samples carried between roughly 23,224 and 700,000 TCRs, with 85,000 to 100,000 as the median. TCRdb re-called the RACE reads through MiXCR, storing one row per CDR3 protein. The authors' filters were not applied to this entry. The sample contains 360,000 or so distinct CDR3 sequences, roughly 6.3% of which appear only once. Time point given: patch test 2, 6 weeks after DPC sensitization. Treatment noted: therapeutic diphenylcyclopropenone sensitization with weekly scalp DPC.

V gene TRBV6-5 combines with J gene TRBJ1-1; D gene unclear. The sequenced sample was whole blood, obtained in connection with sensitization to the hapten diphenylcyclopropenone (DPC). The source of this sequence is a woman younger than 35 with alopecia areata. Some clones in this sample may be carry-over from other donors' samples. CDR3: CASSYVSGFHSGTEAFF. CDR3 DNA: TGTGCCAGCAGTTACGTCTCGGGGTTTCACAGCGGCACTGAAGCTTTCTTT.